This T cell receptor beta chain is from a study of T-cell reconstitution after alpha-beta-depleted transplantation in children. Broader study findings: The origin of high day-60 TCRbeta diversity in some patients lay in surviving recipient T cells and thymic progenitors.

This clonotype was seen at least ten times. Its matching antigen is unknown. Preparation of the TCRbeta library was carried out with unique molecular identifiers. TCRdb itself ran the PCR reads through MiXCR, one entry per CDR3 protein. The table shows around 450,000 distinct CDR3 sequences, with about 40% occurring only once. The sequencing here drew on PBMCs, taken before TCRalphabeta/CD19-depleted stem cell transplant. This TCR was recovered from a girl aged 2 to 9 with aplastic anemia, due to receive a stem cell transplant.

CDR3 bases: TGCGCCAGCAGCCGCGAAGCGGGAGGAAACACAGATACGCAGTATTTT. This gives the protein CASSREAGGNTDTQYF. The chain uses TRBV4-1 and TRBJ2-3, with 9 positions matching TRBD2. The junction had 7 bases not matched to a gene; V was cut back by 4 bases and J by 2 bases. Germline CDR1 is MGHRA and CDR2 is YSYEKL. The CDR3 totals 16 residues.